By proportion, the clone carrying this T cell receptor (beta chain) is medium-sized (0.01 to 0.1%). Its cognate antigen is unknown. The sample originates from a study of PD-1 blockade in classical Hodgkin lymphoma. Overall study results and limits: Compared with healthy donors, newly diagnosed patients reportedly showed lower baseline TCR diversity. Partial responders and progressors had significantly lower baseline TCR diversity.

Only in-frame clones appear in the TCRdb table, and some are missing; sequencing was by immunoSEQ multiplex PCR. This table has 9,500 or so clones, nearly 85% appearing once. J gave up 4 bases and V 5 bases, and 7 bases lay outside the gene matches. CDR1 is MNHNY and CDR2 is SVGAGI in the germline V gene (reference sequence). CDR3 length equals 14 residues. Time point denoted: cycle 4 day 1 (C4D1), after five to seven weeks of nivolumab. Relapse was seen in all patients after autologous stem cell transplantation, and brentuximab vedotin exposure was variable. The patients, who had relapsed/refractory classical Hodgkin lymphoma, achieved best responses of complete response, partial response or progressive disease.

The chain links TRBV6-6 to TRBJ2-7, with 8 bases that match TRBD1. The sequence derives from a human donor with classical Hodgkin lymphoma. The source was peripheral blood mononuclear cells (PBMCs), collected before the fourth cycle of nivolumab. As DNA, the CDR3 is TGTGCCAGCAGTCCTACAGGGGGAGCTTACGAGCAGTACTTC. It encodes CASSPTGGAYEQYF.